The 8 T cell receptor beta chains given below trace back to one sample, sequenced in a study of identical twins. TCRdb itself ran the 5' RACE reads through MiXCR, one entry per CDR3 protein. The table records some 1,700,000 distinct CDR3 sequences, less than 40% of them present only once. Material: cord blood. Source of these receptors: a newborn girl in good health.

V is TRBV10-3 and J is TRBJ1-3; TRBD1 aligns across 10 bases. The CDR3 spans 19 residues. CDR1 is ENHRY and CDR2 is SYGVKD in the germline V gene. V lost 0 bases, J lost 0 bases, and 8 bases stayed unmatched. The CDR3 reads CAISESGTGARSSGNTIYF. CDR3 nucleotide sequence: TGTGCCATCAGTGAGTCGGGGACAGGGGCCCGGAGCTCTGGAAACACCATATATTTT.

V is TRBV3-1 and J is TRBJ1-4, with TRBD1 matching over 7 bases. Germline lookup yields CDR1 LGHDT and CDR2 YNNKEL (reference sequence). V lost 5 bases, J lost 8 bases, and 8 bases stayed unmatched. The CDR3 is 14 residues long. CDR3 DNA sequence: TGTGCCAGCAGCATAACAGGGGCGGGAGAAAAACTGTTTTTT. Amino acids: CASSITGAGEKLFF.

J is TRBJ1-1 and V is TRBV6-1, with D unresolved. The germline V and J ends were trimmed by 5 bases and 0 bases, with 16 bases remaining between them. Germline CDR1 reads MNHNS; CDR2 reads SASEGT. The CDR3 runs to 16 residues. CDR3 nucleotides: TGTGCCAGCAGTCCCGGTCCCCTAGCCCTGAACACTGAAGCTTTCTTT. Protein sequence: CASSPGPLALNTEAFF.

This clonotype appeared a few times. The chain recombines TRBV15 with TRBJ1-6; 7 bases match TRBD1. In germline, CDR1 is LNHNV, CDR2 YYDKDF (reference sequence). V lost 0 bases to trimming and J lost 5 bases; unmatched junction nucleotides: 1. The CDR3 loop spans 15 amino acids. As DNA, the CDR3 is TGTGCCACCAGCAGAGACAGGGGGAATAATTCACCCCTCCACTTT. This sequence encodes CATSRDRGNNSPLHF.

As concerns this clonotype: Germline is not matched at one junction end, which may reflect a read error. This chain uses TRBV12-3 or TRBV12-4 with TRBJ1-4; perhaps TRBD1 as D (6 bases). The CDR3 totals 15 residues. The chain's CDR3 is CASSSSGATNKKLFF. The CDR3 DNA reads as TGTGCCAGCAGTTCCTCGGGGGCAACTAATAAAAAACTGTTTTTT.

For this clonotype: A much larger clone is a single base away; this may be a read error. V is TRBV6-5 and J is TRBJ1-6; 12 bases agree with TRBD1. V trimming: 3 bases; J trimming: 3 bases; junction bases outside the gene matches: 6. The CDR3 has 18 residues. The germline CDR1 and CDR2 sequences are MNHEY and SVGAGI. DNA of the CDR3: TGTGCCAGCAGTTATGGGACAGGGGGCTCTCGCTATAATTCACCCCTCCACTTT. Translating it yields CASSYGTGGSRYNSPLHF.

The chain is built from TRBV6-1 and TRBJ2-7; tentatively, D is TRBD1 (5 bases). This CDR3 has 11 amino acids. Germline V gives CDR1 MNHNS, CDR2 SASEGT. Trimming cost V 5 bases and J 11 bases, with 13 bases left between them. As DNA, the CDR3 is TGTGCCAGCAGTAGACAGCTATTCGAGTACTTC. This translates into CASSRQLFEYF.

The chain uses TRBV10-3 and TRBJ2-4; TRBD2 aligns across 7 bases. V shed 4 bases, J shed 6 bases, and the junction held 9 bases outside the gene matches. The germline V gene encodes CDR1 ENHRY and CDR2 SYGVKD. The CDR3 length is 15 residues. CDR3 in amino acids: CAISAAGVGRNIQYF. The CDR3 bases are TGTGCCATCAGTGCGGCGGGAGTAGGTAGAAACATTCAGTACTTC.